This T cell receptor (beta chain) comes out of a study of OX40 agonist ivuxolimab in advanced cancers. Notes on the study in general: The antigens recognized by the expanded peripheral T cells, that is their antigen specificity, were not determined. CD8+ T cells were the subset that, on average, had more expanded clones than CD4+. Low normalized clonal expansion also occurred in some nonresponding patients. Among the lowest peripheral clonal expansion occurred in 0.1-3.0 mg/kg partial responders.

This clone has a handful of counts. The target antigen is unknown. The protocol was immunoSEQ multiplex PCR, while the TCRdb copy is restricted to in-frame clones and leaves out a portion. Here the sample spans 55,000 to 75,000 clones, approximately 90% being singletons. The CDR3 is 15 residues long. The germline V gene has CDR1 SGHRS and CDR2 YFSETQ. The ends were cut back, 7 bases at V and 3 bases at J, with 17 bases in the middle. The genes are TRBV5-1 and TRBJ2-4; D possibly matches TRBD1 or TRBD2 (5 bases each). This clonotype was obtained from an adult with an advanced solid tumor such as melanoma, head and neck, liver or kidney cancer. The starting material was CD4+ or CD8+ T cells sorted from blood, obtained in a trial of the OX40 agonist ivuxolimab. This CDR3 reads CASGRGDGGKNIQYF. The CDR3 DNA reads TGCGCCAGCGGGAGAGGGGATGGCGGCAAAAACATTCAGTACTTC.